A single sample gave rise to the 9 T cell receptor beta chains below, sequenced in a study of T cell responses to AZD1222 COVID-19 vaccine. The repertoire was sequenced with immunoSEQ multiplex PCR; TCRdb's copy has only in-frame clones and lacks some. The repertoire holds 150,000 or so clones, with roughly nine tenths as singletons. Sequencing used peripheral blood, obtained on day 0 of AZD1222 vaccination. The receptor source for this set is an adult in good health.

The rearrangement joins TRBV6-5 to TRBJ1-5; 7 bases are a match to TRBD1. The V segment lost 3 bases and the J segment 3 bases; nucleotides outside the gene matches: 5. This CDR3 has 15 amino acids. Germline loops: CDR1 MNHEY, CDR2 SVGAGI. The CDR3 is CASSYAGGVNQPQHF. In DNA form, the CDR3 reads TGTGCCAGCAGTTATGCAGGGGGTGTCAATCAGCCCCAGCATTTT.

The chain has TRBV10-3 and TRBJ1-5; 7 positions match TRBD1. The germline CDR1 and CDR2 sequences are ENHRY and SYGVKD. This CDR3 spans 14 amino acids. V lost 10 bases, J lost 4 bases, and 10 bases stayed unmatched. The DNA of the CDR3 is TGTGCCACCGAAGGACAGGTGGGGAATCAGCCCCAGCATTTT. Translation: CATEGQVGNQPQHF.

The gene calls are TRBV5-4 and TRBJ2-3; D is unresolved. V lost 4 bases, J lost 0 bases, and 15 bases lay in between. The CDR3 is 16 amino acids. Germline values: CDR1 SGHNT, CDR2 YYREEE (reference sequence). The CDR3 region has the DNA TGTGCCAGCAGCACCGGACGCGCAAAAAGCACAGATACGCAGTATTTT. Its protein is CASSTGRAKSTDTQYF.

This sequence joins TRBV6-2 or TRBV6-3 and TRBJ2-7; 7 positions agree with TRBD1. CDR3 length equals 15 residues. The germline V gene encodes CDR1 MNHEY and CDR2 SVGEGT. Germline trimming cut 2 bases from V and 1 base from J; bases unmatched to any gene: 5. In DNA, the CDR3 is TGTGCCAGCAGTTACGGACAGGTGCTATCCTACGAGCAGTACTTC. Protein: CASSYGQVLSYEQYF.

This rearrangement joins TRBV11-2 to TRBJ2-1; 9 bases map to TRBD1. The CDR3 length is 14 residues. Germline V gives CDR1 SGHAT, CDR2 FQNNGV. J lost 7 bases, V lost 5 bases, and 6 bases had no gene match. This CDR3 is CASSLGTGKNEQFF. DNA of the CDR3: TGTGCCAGCAGCCTAGGGACAGGGAAAAATGAGCAGTTCTTC.

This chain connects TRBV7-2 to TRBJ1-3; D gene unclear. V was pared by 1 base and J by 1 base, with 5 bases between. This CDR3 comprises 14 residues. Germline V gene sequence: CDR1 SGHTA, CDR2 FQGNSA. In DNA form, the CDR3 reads TGTGCCAGCAGCTTAGGGGGATCTGGAAACACCATATATTTT. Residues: CASSLGGSGNTIYF.

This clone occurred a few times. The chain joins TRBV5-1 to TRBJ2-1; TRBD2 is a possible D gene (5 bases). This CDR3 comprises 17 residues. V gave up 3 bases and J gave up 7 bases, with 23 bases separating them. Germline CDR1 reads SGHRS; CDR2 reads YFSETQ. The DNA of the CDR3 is TGCGCCAGCAGCTACCAACCTCAGCGGACCTCTTATAATGAGCAGTTCTTC. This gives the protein CASSYQPQRTSYNEQFF.

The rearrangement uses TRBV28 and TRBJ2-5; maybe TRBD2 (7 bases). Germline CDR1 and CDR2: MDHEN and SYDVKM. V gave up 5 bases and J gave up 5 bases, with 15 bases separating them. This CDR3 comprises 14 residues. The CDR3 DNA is TGTGCCAGCAGTCGGGCGGGGGCCCAGGAGACCCAGTACTTC. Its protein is CASSRAGAQETQYF.

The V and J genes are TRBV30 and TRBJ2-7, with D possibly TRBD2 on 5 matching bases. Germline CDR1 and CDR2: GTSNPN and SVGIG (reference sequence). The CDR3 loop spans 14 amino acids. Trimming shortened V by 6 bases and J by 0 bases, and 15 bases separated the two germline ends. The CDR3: CACRKHSVSYEQYF. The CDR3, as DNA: TGTGCCTGCCGAAAGCATAGCGTCTCCTACGAGCAGTACTTC.